A selection of T cell receptor beta chains follows, all from one sample in a study of identical twins. Via MiXCR, TCRdb re-called the 5' RACE reads, giving one row per CDR3 protein. Of 570,000 or so distinct CDR3 sequences listed, over 8.5% are singletons. The same sample was also used in a study of yellow fever vaccine responses in identical twins.

Material: PBMCs. These receptors all stem from a woman aged 18-29 years in good health. The CDR3 runs from the conserved cysteine through the conserved F or W.

CDR3,V,J
CASSAIDRPEAFF,TRBV7-9,TRBJ1-1
CASTASPGDRARYGYTF,TRBV13,TRBJ1-2
CASSPWGTGYNEQFF,TRBV14,TRBJ2-1
CASSLNSDTGELFF,TRBV7-3,TRBJ2-2
CASSQPLLGTYGGYTF,TRBV4-2,TRBJ1-2
CASSVDLAIVYNEQFF,TRBV9,TRBJ2-1
CSVVDRVNTGELFF,TRBV29-1,TRBJ2-2
CASSVDWGWETQYF,TRBV9,TRBJ2-5
CASSQDPAADTQYF,TRBV4-1,TRBJ2-3
CASSYRTFYGYTF,TRBV6-2/TRBV6-3,TRBJ1-2
CASSPQTGDTQYF,TRBV7-3,TRBJ2-3
CASSPRMGGTGIDTEAFF,TRBV7-8,TRBJ1-1
CASGRQALETQYF,TRBV7-9,TRBJ2-5
CASSFLGLGEQYF,TRBV27,TRBJ2-7
CASSLRTSGGLDTQYF,TRBV28,TRBJ2-3
CASSTGTGRQPQHF,TRBV5-1,TRBJ1-5
CSARDARSSYNEQFF,TRBV20-1,TRBJ2-1
CASSRYRGQSSYEQYF,TRBV4-3,TRBJ2-7
CSAVENTGELFF,TRBV20-1,TRBJ2-2
CASSLDRMNQPQHF,TRBV6-1,TRBJ1-5
CAISEGGQGGGETQYF,TRBV10-3,TRBJ2-5
CASSPVGGLDYGYTF,TRBV3-1,TRBJ1-2
CASSGGVRNTEAFF,TRBV7-2,TRBJ1-1
CASSHTGFNSPLHF,TRBV3-1,TRBJ1-6
CASSQAATSTDTQYF,TRBV4-2,TRBJ2-3
CSVRRAGFDYGYTF,TRBV29-1,TRBJ1-2
CASSLGQGVGGTDTQYF,TRBV5-1,TRBJ2-3
CASSSFSGGALGDEQFF,TRBV12-3/TRBV12-4,TRBJ2-1
CASSLGLAGPLITYEQYF,TRBV27,TRBJ2-7
CASSWRTDTQYF,TRBV7-8,TRBJ2-3
CSVDFRASGAQETQYF,TRBV29-1,TRBJ2-5
CATTPQGSTYNEQFF,TRBV5-6,TRBJ2-1
CASSLEDGGWGNEQFF,TRBV5-1,TRBJ2-1
CASSYSGTGGGQYF,TRBV6-5,TRBJ2-7
CATRDRRNQPQHF,TRBV2,TRBJ1-5
CASSLGGGPDTQYF,TRBV5-1,TRBJ2-3
CASSIISGGSGNEQFF,TRBV12-3/TRBV12-4,TRBJ2-1
CASVPPGQTNYNEQFF,TRBV12-5,TRBJ2-1
CAPRGAGSYNEQFF,TRBV10-3,TRBJ2-1
CASSYEGLNTEAFF,TRBV6-5,TRBJ1-1
CASSYREDRGQNIQYF,TRBV6-2/TRBV6-3,TRBJ2-4
CSARPPGRVGEQYF,TRBV20-1,TRBJ2-7
CASSPGLGFGTEAFF,TRBV3-1,TRBJ1-1
CASSIGERGEQFF,TRBV19,TRBJ2-1
CATKPGTGEESEKLFF,TRBV7-9,TRBJ1-4